This TCR beta chain was sequenced in a study of blood T cell repertoires in COVID-19. For the study at large: COVID-19 samples from acute and convalescent phases originated in the United States, Italy and Spain. The cDNA or gDNA used as material had been derived from T cells, B-cell-depleted T cells, or PBMCs.

Germline assignment: CDR1 SEHNR and CDR2 FQNEAQ (reference sequence). The V end lost 8 bases, the J end lost 1 base, and 11 bases lay between the germline ends. There are 14 residues in the CDR3. In the original processing: Counts of nucleated cells, estimated from reference gene primer amplification, were obtained. Here immunoSEQ multiplex PCR was the method, and the copy in TCRdb shows in-frame clones only, minus some. V, J and clone size are taken as reported in that table, and D and trimming were inferred from the DNA itself. The sample lists 200,000 to 250,000 clones; about 84% were seen once. Participants came from about 24 US areas, aged about 18 to 100 years.

This chain uses TRBV7-9 with TRBJ2-2; D unresolved. The clonotype was recovered from a woman between 35 and 50 years old with acute COVID-19. Sequenced material: PBMCs or T cells enriched from blood (not recorded which). The CDR3 spells CASPEAENTGELFF. CDR3 nucleotides: TGTGCCAGCCCAGAGGCGGAGAACACCGGGGAGCTGTTTTTT.